Following are 27 T cell receptor delta chains from one sample sequenced in a study of DNA immune sequencing with unique molecular identifiers. All 8 TRDV and 4 TRDJ genes were targeted in 32-plex amplification of genomic DNA. In around 3 barcoding PCR cycles, molecules received a 12-nucleotide UMI, then adapter PCR followed. TCRdb processed the multiplex PCR reads again with the CATT caller. The data show about 1,500 delta-chain clones, with around 12% seen just once and 54% held by the top ten. The source material was gamma-delta T cells enriched from blood buffy coat, or unenriched PBMCs (not recorded which). Receptors were obtained from a human donor in good health.

This clone appeared many times. The CDR3 spells CACDTLRGGTNPWDTRQMFF. The CDR3 DNA reads TGTGCCTGTGACACCTTACGTGGCGGGACAAACCCCTGGGACACCCGACAGATGTTTTTC. The chain couples TRDV2 to TRDJ3; D remains ambiguous. The CDR3 is 20 residues long. Trimming left V 0 bases short and J 2 bases short, with 19 bases between. Germline V lookup: CDR1 GEAIGNYY, CDR2 EKD.

Only a few counts were recorded for this clone. The protein held in TCRdb is that of a much larger clone and does not match this DNA's translation at residue 5, likely because of a read error; the protein shown is translated from the DNA. The chain couples TRDV2 to TRDJ3, with D perhaps TRDD3 (5 bases). The germline gives CDR1 GEAIGNYY, CDR2 EKD. The CDR3 has 20 residues. V gave up 3 bases and J gave up 0 bases, with 20 bases separating them. The CDR3 reads CACDSLGTTNGSWDTRQMFF. CDR3 nucleotides: TGTGCCTGTGACTCCTTGGGGACCACGAACGGCTCCTGGGACACCCGACAGATGTTTTTC.

This clone appeared a few times. A far bigger clonotype differs at one base, so this is likely a read error. In the same sample, other DNA sequences code for this CDR3. The V call is TRDV2, the J call TRDJ3; TRDD3 agrees at 9 bases. V was pared by 3 bases and J by 0 bases, with 11 bases of the junction left unmatched. The CDR3 sequence is 20 residues long. Per germline, CDR1 GEAIGNYY and CDR2 EKD. The CDR3 DNA sequence: TGTGCCTGTGACCTCGTACTGGGGGACACGGGCTCCTGGGACACCCGACAGATGTTTTTC. Translated, it gives CACDLVLGDTGSWDTRQMFF.

Of note for this clone: A far larger clone is one nucleotide away, so this likely arose from a read error. The chain uses TRDV1 and TRDJ1; 8 nucleotides line up with TRDD2. The J gene is not listed in TCRdb, so it was assigned here from a DNA match to germline. CDR3 length: 23 amino acids. CDR1 TSWWSYY and CDR2 QGS come from the germline V gene. The CDR3 reads CALWDLPRTSYVRGGTYTDKLIF. The CDR3 coding sequence is TGTGCTCTTTGGGACCTACCAAGGACTTCCTACGTCCGGGGGGGGACGTACACCGATAAACTCATCTTT.

Only a few counts were recorded for this clone. A read error is likely here: a far larger clone is one base away. Other DNA sequences in this sample translate to the same CDR3. The chain recombines TRDV2 with TRDJ1; 11 bases fit TRDD3. The germline V gene has CDR1 GEAIGNYY and CDR2 EKD. The CDR3 loop spans 16 amino acids. V shed 2 bases, J shed 3 bases, and the junction held 7 bases outside the gene matches. The CDR3 nucleotides read TGTGCCTGTGACAAGCTGGGGGATACTCAGGCCGATAAACTCATCTTT. Its protein product is CACDKLGDTQADKLIF.

In the case of this clone: TCRdb's protein for this DNA is that of a much larger clone and differs from the translation at residue 12, likely a read error; the protein shown is the DNA translation. The rearrangement joins TRDV2 to TRDJ1, with 12 nucleotides matching TRDD3. The CDR3 is 16 amino acids. Germline V lookup: CDR1 GEAIGNYY, CDR2 EKD. V lost 2 bases, J lost 7 bases, and 10 bases stayed unmatched. CDR3 amino acids: CACDKLGDTQAGKLIF. Here the CDR3 DNA reads TGTGCCTGTGACAAGCTGGGGGATACGCAGGCCGGTAAACTCATCTTT.

With respect to this clone: A read error likely explains this, since a far larger clone differs by one base. No V segment was called; the J segment is TRDJ1; the tabulated D call, TRDD3, remains unverified against the DNA. The CDR3 runs to 19 residues. CDR3 region: CACDTLSLLGEEYTDKLIF. Here the CDR3 DNA reads TGTGCCTGTGACACCTTGTCATTACTGGGGGAAGAGTACACCGATAAACTCATCTTT.

In this sample, this clone turned up a few times. One base away lies a much larger clone, so this may be a sequencing read error. This chain joins TRDV2 and TRDJ1, with 7 bases matching TRDD3. The CDR3 totals 18 residues. The V gene's germline CDR1 is GEAIGNYY and CDR2 EKD. Losses at the gene ends were 3 bases for V and 0 bases for J; bases not matched to a gene: 15. The CDR3 sequence is CACDRLGVKGSYTDKLIF. In DNA form, the CDR3 reads TGTGCCTGTGACCGCCTGGGGGTTAAAGGGTCGTACACCGATAAACTCATCTTT.

This clone was picked up many times. The rearrangement joins TRDV2 to TRDJ1, with 8 bases fitting TRDD3. Germline CDR1 GEAIGNYY, CDR2 EKD. V lost 1 base, J lost 1 base, and 4 bases stayed unmatched. The CDR3 extends over 15 amino acids. The CDR3 protein is CACDTLGVGTDKLIF. CDR3 DNA sequence: TGTGCCTGTGACACACTGGGGGTCGGCACCGATAAACTCATCTTT.

As concerns this clone: The protein TCRdb lists belongs to a much larger clone and differs from this DNA's translation at residue 10, which points to a read error; the protein shown is made from the DNA. The rearrangement joins TRDV2 to TRDJ1; no reliable D call. CDR3 length: 14 amino acids. Germline CDR1 and CDR2: GEAIGNYY and EKD. The CDR3 spells CACDSVENTGKLIF. CDR3 DNA sequence: TGTGCCTGTGATTCGGTAGAGAACACCGGTAAACTCATCTTT.

With regard to this clone: The protein TCRdb gives is from a much larger clone and does not agree with this DNA's translation at residue 6, likely a read error; the protein shown here comes from the DNA. This chain joins TRDV2 and TRDJ3; 13 bases agree with TRDD3. Germline V gene data show CDR1 as GEAIGNYY and CDR2 as EKD. The CDR3 spans 20 residues. Germline trimming cut 2 bases from V and 0 bases from J; bases unmatched to any gene: 6. The CDR3 DNA is TGTGCCTGTGACAAAGAACTGGGGGATACGCGCTCCTGGGACACCCGACAGATGTTTTTC. Protein product: CACDKELGDTRSWDTRQMFF.

This clone has only a few counts. A far larger clone is one base from this, pointing to a likely read error. In the same sample, other DNA sequences code for this CDR3. The rearrangement uses TRDV2 and TRDJ1; TRDD3 matches 11 bases. The CDR3 is made up of 15 amino acids. In germline, CDR1 is GEAIGNYY, CDR2 EKD. Losses at the gene ends were 7 bases for V and 4 bases for J; bases not matched to a gene: 10. In DNA, the CDR3 is TGTGCCTGCGCCCAACTGGGGGATAGGGACGATAAACTCATCTTT. Protein: CACAQLGDRDDKLIF.

Comment on this clone: With a far larger clone one base away, a read error is the likely cause. Other nucleotide sequences from this sample produce the same CDR3. The rearrangement links TRDV2 to TRDJ3; 13 nucleotides match TRDD3. Germline-derived CDR1 and CDR2 are GEAIGNYY and EKD. The CDR3 is made up of 20 amino acids. CDR3 DNA: TGCGCCTGTGACAAAGTACTGGGGGATACGCGCTCCTGGGACACCCGACAGATGTTTTTC. Its translation: CACDKVLGDTRSWDTRQMFF.

This clone is medium-sized in the sample. The chain joins TRDV2 to TRDJ1; D is uncertain. V was shortened by 0 bases and J by 0 bases, with 7 bases between the two germline ends. The CDR3 has 14 amino acids. The germline gives CDR1 GEAIGNYY, CDR2 EKD. The CDR3 nucleotides read TGTGCCTGTGACACCGTAGGTAACACCGATAAACTCATCTTT. Protein product: CACDTVGNTDKLIF.

This clone is labeled large (0.1 to 1%). Other DNA sequences in this specimen translate into the identical CDR3. This sequence joins TRDV2 and TRDJ1, with 13 bases matching TRDD3. Germline V gene lookup returns CDR1 GEAIGNYY and CDR2 EKD. The junction had 15 bases not matched to a gene; V was cut back by 1 base and J by 2 bases. This CDR3 is built from 20 residues. Here the CDR3 reads CACDTLGTGGYARSTDKLIF. The CDR3 coding sequence is TGTGCCTGTGACACGTTGGGTACTGGGGGATACGCGAGGTCAACCGATAAACTCATCTTT.

The chain's CDR3 is CACDTLSTLGDTLPRYTDKLIF. CDR3 sequence (DNA): TGTGCCTGTGACACCTTATCGACACTGGGGGATACCCTCCCCCGGTACACCGATAAACTCATCTTT. The J gene was reported as TRDJ1; the V gene went uncalled; the listed D gene, TRDD3, was not tested against the DNA. This CDR3 contains 22 residues.

For this clone: This DNA translates differently at residue 7 from the TCRdb protein, which is that of a much larger clone; a read error is likely, and the protein shown is the DNA's own translation. The chain has TRDV2 and TRDJ3, with no clear D. This CDR3 contains 20 residues. The germline V gene encodes CDR1 GEAIGNYY and CDR2 EKD. The germline V and J ends were trimmed by 0 bases and 0 bases, with 17 bases remaining between them. The CDR3 sequence: CACDTLRTTNGSWDTRQMFF. In nucleotides, the CDR3 is TGTGCCTGTGACACCTTGAGGACCACGAACGGCTCCTGGGACACCCGACAGATGTTTTTC.

This clone was counted a few times. The protein held in TCRdb is that of a much larger clone and does not match this DNA's translation at residue 15, likely because of a read error; the protein shown is translated from the DNA. The chain recombines TRDV2 with TRDJ1, with 13 bases aligning to TRDD3. J gave up 3 bases and V 0 bases, and 15 bases lay outside the gene matches. Germline lookup yields CDR1 GEAIGNYY and CDR2 EKD. This CDR3 region has 20 residues. The CDR3 sequence is CACDTVATGGYGGYSDKLIF. CDR3 bases: TGTGCCTGTGACACCGTCGCTACTGGGGGATACGGAGGGTACTCCGATAAACTCATCTTT.

On this clone itself: Translating this DNA gives a protein that differs at residue 4 from the TCRdb one, which belongs to a much larger clone; a read error is likely, and the protein shown is this translation. The CDR3 sequence: CACVSLLGAPNTDKLIF. In nucleotides, the CDR3 is TGTGCCTGTGTCTCCCTCCTGGGGGCTCCCAACACCGATAAACTCATCTTT. This chain joins TRDV2 and TRDJ1; the match to TRDD3 covers 7 bases. This CDR3 spans 17 amino acids. Trimming took 5 bases from V and 0 from J; bases not matched to a gene: 14. CDR1 is GEAIGNYY and CDR2 is EKD in the germline V gene.

With regard to this clone: Since a far larger clone is one base different, this is likely a read error. Other DNA sequences in the sample encode the same CDR3. The V and J genes are TRDV1 and TRDJ1, with 8 positions matching TRDD2. The J gene, not given by TCRdb, was assigned here from a germline match of the nucleotide sequence. With 3 bases clipped from V and 3 bases from J, the junction kept 30 bases outside the gene matches. CDR3 length: 23 amino acids. Germline CDR1 and CDR2: TSWWSYY and QGS. CDR3 loop: CALGDLPRTSYVRGGTYSDKLIF. In nucleotides, the CDR3 is TGTGCTCTTGGGGACCTACCAAGGACTTCCTACGTCCGGGGGGGGACGTACTCCGATAAACTCATCTTT.

In its sample, this clone is medium-sized. The chain recombines TRAV38-2/DV8 with TRDJ1, with 9 bases aligning to TRDD3. CDR3 size: 22 residues. The germline V gene has CDR1 TSESDYY and CDR2 QEAYKQQN. The ends lost 0 bases at V and 0 bases at J; junction bases unmatched: 21. The CDR3 region is CAYRSASTPGSTGGPYTDKLIF. CDR3 nucleotide sequence: TGTGCTTATAGGAGCGCGTCCACCCCCGGCTCTACTGGGGGACCGTACACCGATAAACTCATCTTT.

In its sample, this clone was seen a few times. This chain connects TRDV1 to TRDJ1, with 13 bases identical to TRDD3. TCRdb offers no J gene call, so here the DNA was matched to germline to obtain one. Trimming at V came to 0 bases and at J to 3 bases, leaving 28 bases not matched to a gene. Looked up from germline, CDR1 is TSWWSYY and CDR2 is QGS. The CDR3 loop spans 25 amino acids. As DNA, the CDR3 is TGTGCTCTTGGGGAACTTCCCCCCACCTCTAGACCGTACTGGGGGATACGCGTTGAGGCCGATAAACTCATCTTT. Amino acids: CALGELPPTSRPYWGIRVEADKLIF.

As to this clone: The likely explanation is a read error, given a far larger clone one base away. The rearrangement uses TRDV2 and TRDJ1, with 11 positions matching TRDD3. The CDR3 spans 18 residues. The J segment lost 6 bases and the V segment lost 0 bases, leaving 14 bases of the junction unmatched. Germline assignment: CDR1 GEAIGNYY and CDR2 EKD. CDR3 amino acids: CACDTVTTLGDNGYKLIF. The DNA of the CDR3 is TGTGCCTGTGACACCGTAACCACACTGGGGGATAATGGCTATAAACTCATCTTT.

This clone is medium-sized (0.01 to 0.1%). V usage is TRAV38-2/DV8 and J usage is TRDJ1; 7 bases are shared with TRDD3. The germline V gene encodes CDR1 TSESDYY and CDR2 QEAYKQQN. The V gene end was trimmed by 0 bases and the J gene end by 0 bases; junction bases not matched to a gene: 23. There are 22 residues in the CDR3. Here the CDR3 DNA reads TGTGCTTATAGGAGCGGGGCAAGAGTACTAGGGGGATCCACGGTTAACACCGATAAACTCATCTTT. Translated, it gives CAYRSGARVLGGSTVNTDKLIF.

Judged by abundance, this clone is medium-sized. The sample carries other DNA sequences with the same CDR3. The chain employs TRDV2 and TRDJ1, with 9 positions matching TRDD3. Germline V gene data show CDR1 as GEAIGNYY and CDR2 as EKD. The CDR3 spans 17 residues. Trimming at V came to 3 bases and at J to 4 bases, leaving 14 bases not matched to a gene. The chain's CDR3 is CACDGVTGGPEGDKLIF. For the CDR3, the DNA is TGTGCCTGTGACGGCGTTACTGGGGGACCAGAGGGCGATAAACTCATCTTT.

In its sample, this clone ranks as medium-sized. The gene calls are TRDV2 and TRDJ1; 13 positions match TRDD3. The V and J ends lost 3 bases and 3 bases, in that order; junction bases with no gene match: 12. The CDR3 sequence is 18 residues long. In germline, CDR1 is GEAIGNYY, CDR2 EKD. CDR3 bases: TGTGCCTGTGACGTTTTACTGGGGGATACGCAACACTCCGATAAACTCATCTTT. It encodes CACDVLLGDTQHSDKLIF.

V gene TRDV1 combines with J gene TRDJ1; D possibly corresponds to TRDD3 (6 bases). In the absence of a J gene in TCRdb, the DNA was matched to germline to assign it here. This CDR3 region has 22 residues. The germline V gene has CDR1 TSWWSYY and CDR2 QGS. V gave up 0 bases and J gave up 0 bases, with 29 bases separating them. CDR3 in amino acids: CALGELLFPRGLGGKYTDKLIF. CDR3 nucleotide sequence: TGTGCTCTTGGGGAACTGCTCTTTCCCAGGGGCCTAGGGGGGAAGTACACCGATAAACTCATCTTT.